This T cell receptor beta chain appears in the sequencing data of a study of radiotherapy plus CTLA-4 blockade in lung cancer. Study findings and constraints: The best predictor of response was reported to be early blood T cell clone dynamics, with interferon-beta.

The CDR3 consists of 13 residues. V gave up 0 bases and J gave up 6 bases, with 8 bases separating them. Germline values: CDR1 SEHNR, CDR2 FQNEAQ (reference sequence). A note on this clone: Its antigen is currently unknown.

TCRdb's table, derived via immunoSEQ multiplex PCR, lists solely in-frame clones and lacks some. The data show about 19,000 clones, more than 70% seen once. The sample consisted of peripheral blood, taken from a patient treated with radiotherapy plus ipilimumab. V gene TRBV7-9 combines with J gene TRBJ1-1; D uncertain. This clonotype was sampled from a human donor with non-small cell lung cancer whose response to radiotherapy plus ipilimumab could not be evaluated. The CDR3: CASSLASGSEAFF. CDR3 bases: TGTGCCAGCAGCTTAGCTTCGGGGTCTGAAGCTTTCTTT.